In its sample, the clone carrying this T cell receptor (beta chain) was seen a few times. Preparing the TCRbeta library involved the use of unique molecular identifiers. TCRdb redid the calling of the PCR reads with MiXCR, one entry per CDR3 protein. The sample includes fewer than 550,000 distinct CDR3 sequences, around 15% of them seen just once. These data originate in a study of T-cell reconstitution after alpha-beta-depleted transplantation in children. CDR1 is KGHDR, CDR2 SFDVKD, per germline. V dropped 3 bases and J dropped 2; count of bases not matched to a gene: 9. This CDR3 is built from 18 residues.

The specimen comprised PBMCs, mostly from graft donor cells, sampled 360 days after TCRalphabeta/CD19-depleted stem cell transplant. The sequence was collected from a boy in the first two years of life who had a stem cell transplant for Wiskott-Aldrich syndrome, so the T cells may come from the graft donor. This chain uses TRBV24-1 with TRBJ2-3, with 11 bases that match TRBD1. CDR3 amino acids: CATSDPPGTGGTTDTQYF. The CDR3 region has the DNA TGTGCCACCAGTGATCCCCCCGGGACAGGGGGGACCACAGATACGCAGTATTTT.